The entry below gives a single T cell receptor beta chain sequence along with its context. Its antigen is not identified. V lost 5 bases to trimming and J lost 9 bases, with 22 bases between them. The CDR3 has 16 residues. Germline V CDR1 and CDR2: SGHTA, FQGNSA. This sample was included in a study of T cell repertoires in ileal Crohn's disease. Sequencing was performed with immunoSEQ multiplex PCR; in TCRdb, only in-frame clones are kept and a portion is missing. The data show about 7,000 clones, 65% to 80% seen once. General study results and limits: Compared with non-smokers, active smokers at surgery showed more clonal expansions.

This TCR was sampled from an adult with Crohn's disease. Source material: ileal tissue. The V and J genes are TRBV7-2 and TRBJ1-4, with D hard to call. CDR3 sequence: CASSRTPLIKKQKLFF. The CDR3 DNA reads as TGTGCCAGCAGCCGTACCCCCCTCATTAAGAAGCAAAAACTGTTTTTT.